These 5 T cell receptor beta chains were all obtained from the same sample, sequenced in a study of technical replicates of blood from a handful of donors. The repertoire was sequenced with immunoSEQ multiplex PCR; TCRdb's copy has only in-frame clones and lacks some. The table lists about 97,000 clones, roughly 95% of them singletons. Material for sequencing was T cells isolated from PBMCs. The receptors derive from a human donor in good health.

This chain connects TRBV19 to TRBJ1-2, with D possibly being TRBD1 (5 bases). The V and J ends lost 2 bases and 9 bases respectively, with 13 bases between them. The CDR3 covers 13 residues. Germline V lookup: CDR1 LNHDA, CDR2 SQIVND (reference sequence). The CDR3 nucleotides are TGTGCCAGTAGTATAAATAGGGGAATAAGCTACACCTTC. This encodes CASSINRGISYTF.

The CDR3 bases are TGTGCCAGCAGTTGGGCTTATTACACCGGGGAGCTGTTTTTT. Protein sequence: CASSWAYYTGELFF. The chain employs TRBV7-2 and TRBJ2-2; D not certain. Germline loops: CDR1 SGHTA, CDR2 FQGNSA. The CDR3 spans 14 residues. The V and J ends lost 6 bases and 3 bases respectively, with 11 bases between them. Using reference TRBV7-2 and TRBJ2-2 for the parts outside the CDR3, the full variable domain is GAGVSQSPSNKVTEKGKDVELRCDPISGHTALYWYRQSLGQGLEFLIYFQGNSAPDKSGLPSDRFSAERTGGSVSTLTIQRTQQEDSAVYLCASSWAYYTGELFFGEGSRLTVL.

The rearrangement links TRBV10-3 to TRBJ2-7; D gene unclear. CDR1 is ENHRY, CDR2 SYGVKD, per germline. The CDR3 loop spans 13 amino acids. Trimming removed 5 bases from V and 3 bases from J, with 11 bases in between. CDR3 coding DNA: TGTGCCATCAGTTTTTCACGGAGCTACGAGCAGTACTTC. This translates into CAISFSRSYEQYF.

The rearrangement uses TRBV14 and TRBJ2-2; TRBD1 agrees at 7 bases. Germline CDR1 SGHDN, CDR2 FVKESK. Trimming removed 3 bases from V and 0 bases from J; junction bases left unmatched: 4. CDR3 length: 16 residues. CDR3 bases: TGTGCCAGCAGCCAGTGGACAGGCTCGAACACCGGGGAGCTGTTTTTT. It codes for CASSQWTGSNTGELFF.

The chain links TRBV19 to TRBJ1-3; TRBD1 might be the D (6 bases). The CDR3 length is 14 residues. V lost 8 bases to trimming and J lost 0 bases, with 11 bases between them. CDR1 is LNHDA, CDR2 SQIVND, per germline (reference sequence). The CDR3: CASGQQSSGNTIYF. CDR3 in DNA: TGTGCCAGTGGACAGCAATCCTCTGGAAACACCATATATTTT.